A single TCR beta chain is shown here with its context. The antigen remains undetermined. The genes and germline here are from mouse. The read falls 1 residue short of the CDR3 end, and the missing part is taken from the germline J gene. This entry comes from a study of tissue T cells after allogeneic stem cell transplantation. Findings and limits, study-wide: Tissue-detected TCR repertoire was only partly captured by blood and spleen T cells.

CDR1 and CDR2 (germline): KGHPV, FQNQEV (reference sequence). V lost 1 base and J lost 6, with 6 bases in between. The CDR3 consists of 12 residues. Time point defined: mouse harvest day 7 after allogeneic transplant. Each mouse received 10^7 T-cell-depleted marrow cells plus 10^6 splenic CD5+ T cells by tail vein. TCRdb keeps only in-frame clones here, not all; method: immunoSEQ multiplex PCR. Among 7,000 to 8,500 clones listed, around half were seen once. The chain carries TRBV26 and TRBJ1-2, with D unclear. Sequencing was carried out using lymph node tissue. The origin of this receptor is a female BALB/c mouse given C57BL/6 T cells with graft-versus-host disease after an allogeneic hematopoietic cell transplant. Here the CDR3 reads CASSLLGPDYTF. The sequenced CDR3 bases are TGTGCCAGCAGTCTGTTAGGCCCCGACTACACC.